The next 30 T cell receptor beta chains were all read from a single sample in a study of blood T cell repertoires in COVID-19. TCRdb keeps only in-frame clones here, not all; method: immunoSEQ multiplex PCR. The table includes under 200,000 clones, 70% to 90% detected once. Sequencing was performed on peripheral blood. These receptor sequences come from a woman in her 70s with acute or convalescent COVID-19.

The chain recombines TRBV11-2 with TRBJ1-1; tentative D call: TRBD1 (5 bases). The V end lost 3 bases, the J end lost 1 base, and 9 bases lay between the germline ends. The CDR3 is made up of 14 amino acids. CDR1 is SGHAT and CDR2 is FQNNGV in the germline V gene. The CDR3 nucleotides read TGTGCCAGCAGCTTTTTAGGGGCGAACACTGAAGCTTTCTTT. Protein product: CASSFLGANTEAFF.

The chain employs TRBV7-2 and TRBJ2-7; 11 bases are shared with TRBD2. J lost 3 bases, V lost 5 bases, and 3 bases had no gene match. CDR1 and CDR2 from the germline V gene are SGHTA and FQGNSA. CDR3 length: 14 residues. CDR3 amino acids: CASSAGTSGYEQYF. Written as DNA, the CDR3 is TGTGCCAGCAGCGCAGGGACTAGCGGCTACGAGCAGTACTTC.

V and J are TRBV5-1 and TRBJ2-5; D is unclear. The germline CDR1 and CDR2 sequences are SGHRS and YFSETQ. V shed 1 base and J shed 5 bases, with 6 bases lying between them. The CDR3 contains 12 residues. The CDR3, as DNA: TGCGCCAGCAGCTTGCCGAGGGAGACCCAGTACTTC. This gives the protein CASSLPRETQYF.

The rearrangement uses TRBV7-2 and TRBJ1-6; the D gene is possibly TRBD1 (5 bases). Germline CDR1 and CDR2: SGHTA and FQGNSA. This CDR3 is 18 amino acids long. V dropped 6 bases and J dropped 4 bases, with 22 bases sitting between them. CDR3 in DNA: TGTGCCAGCAGACTTACTACAGGAGCCCTTACTTATAATTCACCCCTCCACTTT. Translated: CASRLTTGALTYNSPLHF.

J is TRBJ2-7 and V is TRBV19; D is perhaps TRBD1 (6 bases). Between the trimmed V and J ends, which lost 4 bases and 2 bases, there was a span of 9 bases. Germline values: CDR1 LNHDA, CDR2 SQIVND (reference sequence). The CDR3 is 13 residues long. CDR3 sequence reads: CASSTGVAYEQYF. CDR3 DNA: TGTGCCAGTAGTACAGGGGTGGCCTACGAGCAGTACTTC.

The gene calls are TRBV13 and TRBJ1-1, with D hard to call. The CDR3 consists of 15 residues. V shed 5 bases and J shed 2 bases, with 15 bases lying between them. The germline CDR1 and CDR2 sequences are PRHDT and FYEKMQ (reference sequence). The DNA of the CDR3 is TGTGCCAGCAGCCACTCTAGGCCAGTCAACACTGAAGCTTTCTTT. Amino acid sequence: CASSHSRPVNTEAFF.

A few counts support this clone. This chain uses TRBV4-2 with TRBJ1-5, with 9 bases aligning to TRBD1. Trimming cost V 5 bases and J 4 bases; bases outside gene matches: 6. There are 15 residues in the CDR3. The germline V gene encodes CDR1 LGHNA and CDR2 YNFKEQ. CDR3 nucleotides: TGTGCCAGCAGCGCGTCGGGACAGGGAAATCAGCCCCAGCATTTT. Its protein product is CASSASGQGNQPQHF.

The rearrangement uses TRBV9 and TRBJ2-1; 10 positions match TRBD2. This CDR3 has 16 amino acids. The trim removed 4 bases at V and 3 bases at J, leaving 7 bases unmatched. Germline V gene sequence: CDR1 SGDLS, CDR2 YYNGEE. DNA for the CDR3: TGTGCCAGCAGCAGCCTGGGACTAGCGCTCTACAATGAGCAGTTCTTC. Its protein product is CASSSLGLALYNEQFF. Together with reference TRBV9 and TRBJ2-1, the CDR3 gives the full variable domain: DSGVTQTPKHLITATGQRVTLRCSPRSGDLSVYWYQQSLDQGLQFLIQYYNGEERAKGNILERFSAQQFPDLHSELNLSSLELGDSALYFCASSSLGLALYNEQFFGPGTRLTVL.

The chain recombines TRBV5-4 with TRBJ2-1; 11 positions agree with TRBD1. The CDR3 runs 16 residues. Per germline, CDR1 SGHNT and CDR2 YYREEE (reference sequence). The V gene end was trimmed by 0 bases and the J gene end by 8 bases; junction bases not matched to a gene: 7. The CDR3 DNA is TGTGCCAGCAGCTTGGACGGGACAGGGGGTGGCGATGAGCAGTTCTTC. This sequence encodes CASSLDGTGGGDEQFF.

This clone was detected a few times. V is TRBV7-9 and J is TRBJ1-5, with a possible D match to TRBD1 (6 bases). The CDR3 has 13 residues. Germline CDR1 reads SEHNR; CDR2 reads FQNEAQ (reference sequence). V was pared by 4 bases and J by 9 bases, with 13 bases between. CDR3 in amino acids: CASSYRDMGPQHF. The CDR3 DNA follows: TGTGCCAGCAGCTACCGGGACATGGGGCCCCAGCATTTT.

The CDR3: CASSVAPQGSYGYTF. CDR3 in DNA: TGTGCCAGCAGCGTAGCCCCACAGGGATCCTATGGCTACACCTTC. This chain connects TRBV9 to TRBJ1-2; tentative D call: TRBD1 (6 bases). CDR3 length equals 15 residues. Germline CDR1 is SGDLS and CDR2 is YYNGEE. V lost 0 bases, J lost 4 bases, and 13 bases lay in between.

This chain connects TRBV28 to TRBJ2-3; 8 nucleotides match TRBD2. The CDR3 contains 13 residues. V lost 6 bases and J lost 11; bases outside the gene matches: 10. Germline values: CDR1 MDHEN, CDR2 SYDVKM. Here the CDR3 reads CASRSGAGGGQYF. The CDR3 nucleotides read TGTGCCAGCAGGAGCGGTGCGGGAGGAGGGCAGTATTTT.

This clone has a single count. This rearrangement joins TRBV4-1 to TRBJ1-6; 9 bases map to TRBD1. This CDR3 contains 15 residues. V trimming: 2 bases; J trimming: 10 bases; junction bases outside the gene matches: 6. Germline CDR1 reads MGHRA; CDR2 reads YSYEKL. CDR3 nucleotides: TGCGCCAGCAGCCAATCGGGACAGGGAGGCTCACCCCTCCACTTT. It specifies CASSQSGQGGSPLHF.

This chain connects TRBV24-1 to TRBJ2-5, with TRBD1 as a possible D gene (5 bases). The CDR3 consists of 11 residues. Trimming took off 10 bases at V and 3 bases at J, with 8 bases between the two ends. Germline V gene sequence: CDR1 KGHDR, CDR2 SFDVKD. The CDR3 protein is CATGREETQYF. The CDR3 coding sequence is TGTGCCACGGGCAGGGAAGAGACCCAGTACTTC.

This sequence joins TRBV5-5 and TRBJ1-2; tentatively, D is TRBD1 (5 bases). The germline gives CDR1 SGHKS, CDR2 YYEKEE (reference sequence). The CDR3 length is 16 residues. The ends were cut back, 1 base at V and 4 bases at J, with 17 bases in the middle. CDR3 protein: CASSLRAGNFAYGYTF. The CDR3 coding sequence is TGTGCCAGCAGCTTGAGGGCAGGGAATTTTGCCTATGGCTACACCTTC.

In nucleotides, the CDR3 is TGTGCCAGCAGCCCCTTCTGGGCGGGCTCCTACGAGCAGTACTTC. Its protein is CASSPFWAGSYEQYF. The rearrangement uses TRBV9 and TRBJ2-7, with a weak D call TRBD2 (5 bases). The CDR3 length is 15 residues. Looked up from germline, CDR1 is SGDLS and CDR2 is YYNGEE. V dropped 4 bases and J dropped 0 bases, with 14 bases sitting between them.

The rearrangement joins TRBV27 to TRBJ1-6, with 7 bases matching TRBD1. This CDR3 comprises 15 residues. The J segment lost 7 bases and the V segment lost 2 bases, leaving 5 bases of the junction unmatched. Per the germline V gene, CDR1 is MNHEY and CDR2 is SMNVEV (reference sequence). The CDR3 region has the DNA TGTGCCAGCAGTTTAAAAGGGGGCGTGAATTCACCCCTCCACTTT. Residues: CASSLKGGVNSPLHF.

V is TRBV7-9 and J is TRBJ2-3; 10 nucleotides align to TRBD2. V shed 6 bases and J 3 bases; nucleotides not matched to a gene: 3. The germline V gene encodes CDR1 SEHNR and CDR2 FQNEAQ (reference sequence). The length of the CDR3 is 14 residues. This CDR3 is CASSQGLATDTQYF. The CDR3 coding sequence is TGTGCCAGCAGTCAGGGACTAGCGACAGATACGCAGTATTTT.

The chain uses TRBV4-1 and TRBJ2-7, with 7 bases fitting TRBD1. The CDR3 totals 15 residues. CDR1 is MGHRA, CDR2 YSYEKL, per germline. J gave up 1 base and V 3 bases, and 6 bases lay outside the gene matches. For the CDR3, the DNA is TGCGCCAGCAGCCAGGACAGGTTGCAATCCTACGAGCAGTACTTC. Translated: CASSQDRLQSYEQYF.

The chain employs TRBV6-5 and TRBJ1-2, with TRBD1 as a possible D gene (5 bases). CDR1 and CDR2 (germline): MNHEY, SVGAGI. The CDR3 totals 15 residues. V shed 2 bases and J shed 4 bases, with 14 bases lying between them. The CDR3 nucleotides read TGTGCCAGCAGTTACCGGGCAGACGGGGGCTATGGCTACACCTTC. The encoded protein is CASSYRADGGYGYTF.

V and J are TRBV19 and TRBJ2-3, with 7 bases aligning to TRBD1. The V gene end was trimmed by 9 bases and the J gene end by 2 bases; junction bases not matched to a gene: 5. The CDR3 consists of 13 residues. Germline loops: CDR1 LNHDA, CDR2 SQIVND (reference sequence). The CDR3 nucleotides are TGTGCCAGCGGGACAGCGCACACAGATACGCAGTATTTT. It yields the protein CASGTAHTDTQYF. Drawing the rest from reference TRBV19 and TRBJ2-3, the complete variable domain is DGGITQSPKYLFRKEGQNVTLSCEQNLNHDAMYWYRQDPGQGLRLIYYSQIVNDFQKGDIAEGYSVSREKKESFPLTVTSAQKNPTAFYLCASGTAHTDTQYFGPGTRLTVL.

The CDR3 reads CAWRGTGGSGNQPQHF. The CDR3 region has the DNA TGTGCCTGGAGGGGGACCGGAGGGAGTGGCAATCAGCCCCAGCATTTT. V and J are TRBV30 and TRBJ1-5, with D perhaps TRBD1 (5 bases). CDR3 length equals 16 residues. Trimming pared 3 bases from V and 2 bases from J, leaving 17 bases between. Germline V gene lookup returns CDR1 GTSNPN and CDR2 SVGIG (reference sequence). Full variable domain (missing parts from reference TRBV30 and TRBJ1-5): SQTIHQWPATLVQPVGSPLSLECTVEGTSNPNLYWYRQAAGRGLQLLFYSVGIGQISSEVPQNLSASRPQDRQFILSSKKLLLSDSGFYLCAWRGTGGSGNQPQHFGDGTRLSIL.

The genes are TRBV5-6 and TRBJ2-1; the match to TRBD2 covers 13 bases. V dropped 4 bases and J dropped 1; count of bases not matched to a gene: 8. The germline gives CDR1 SGHDT, CDR2 YYEEEE. The CDR3 is made up of 18 amino acids. The CDR3: CASSPGLAGVKSYNEQFF. CDR3 nucleotides: TGTGCCAGCAGCCCCGGACTAGCGGGAGTAAAGTCCTACAATGAGCAGTTCTTC.

The rearrangement links TRBV4-2 to TRBJ1-4; no definite D call. The V gene's germline CDR1 is LGHNA and CDR2 YNFKEQ. The CDR3 sequence is 14 residues long. V was cut by 0 bases and J by 8 bases, with 10 bases left in between. The CDR3 sequence: CASSQDSPREKLFF. In DNA form, the CDR3 reads TGTGCCAGCAGCCAAGATTCTCCGCGGGAAAAACTGTTTTTT.

The chain uses TRBV24-1 and TRBJ2-3, with TRBD2 matching 11 bases. CDR1 is KGHDR and CDR2 is SFDVKD in the germline V gene. This CDR3 spans 16 amino acids. The ends lost 1 base at V and 5 bases at J; junction bases unmatched: 4. CDR3 sequence reads: CATSDFTSGRQDTQYF. The CDR3 DNA reads as TGTGCCACCAGTGATTTCACTAGCGGGAGACAAGATACGCAGTATTTT.

This clone is a singleton in its sample. The CDR3 sequence is CASRYSNQPQHF. CDR3 bases: TGTGCCAGCAGATATAGCAATCAGCCCCAGCATTTT. The chain joins TRBV12-3 or TRBV12-4 to TRBJ1-5; D call uncertain. The V and J ends lost 6 bases and 0 bases respectively, with 3 bases between them. The CDR3 spans 12 residues.

V usage is TRBV4-3 and J usage is TRBJ1-2, with a possible D match to TRBD1 (6 bases). This CDR3 contains 13 residues. V shed 0 bases and J shed 7 bases, with 9 bases lying between them. CDR1 and CDR2 from the germline V gene are LGHNA and YSLEER. Written as DNA, the CDR3 is TGCGCCAGCAGCCAAGAGAGGGGGGGTGGCTACACCTTC. This codes for CASSQERGGGYTF.

The rearrangement links TRBV9 to TRBJ2-7; 9 bases are a match to TRBD2. The V segment lost 2 bases and the J segment 2 bases; nucleotides outside the gene matches: 2. CDR1 and CDR2 (germline): SGDLS, YYNGEE. The CDR3 runs to 14 residues. The DNA for the CDR3 is TGTGCCAGCAGCGTCGGACTAGCGCCCTACGAGCAGTACTTC. It specifies CASSVGLAPYEQYF.

The V call is TRBV28, the J call TRBJ1-2, with 8 bases lining up with TRBD1. Germline assignment: CDR1 MDHEN and CDR2 SYDVKM. This CDR3 contains 15 residues. The ends lost 4 bases at V and 4 bases at J; junction bases unmatched: 8. The CDR3 DNA sequence: TGTGCCAGCAGTTCCGCAGGGGGCGGCCTCTATGGCTACACCTTC. Its translation is CASSSAGGGLYGYTF.

The rearrangement uses TRBV21-1 and TRBJ1-2; the table calls TRBD1, which could not be checked here. TRBV21-1 represents a pseudogene. CDR3 length: 13 residues. CDR3 sequence (DNA): TGTGCCAGCACCCCGGACAGCAGAAATGGCTACACCTTC. Translating it yields CASTPDSRNGYTF.